These T cell receptor beta chains were read from a single sample in a study of blood T cell repertoires in COVID-19. Generated by immunoSEQ multiplex PCR, the TCRdb table keeps only in-frame clones and is missing some. Of a few hundred thousand clones listed, around three quarters were seen once; the top ten hold around 7.7%. The sample was peripheral blood. Receptors were obtained from a woman in her seventies with acute or convalescent COVID-19. The CDR3 runs from the conserved cysteine through the conserved F or W. The D gene is left open where the match is weak. The size entry is marked missing in some rows and otherwise reads once, few, many or a size class.

-	TRBJ2-7	TRBV5-3	once	TGTGCCAGAAGCGACTCCGGGGGACTCCAGTACTTC	CARSDSGGLQYF
-	TRBJ1-1	TRBV30	-	TGTGCCTGGAGGACAGGAATGAACACTGAAGCTTTCTTT	CAWRTGMNTEAFF
TRBD1	TRBJ1-2	TRBV6-5	-	TGTGCCAACCGGGACAGGGTTCGCGGCTACACCTTC	CANRDRVRGYTF
-	TRBJ2-7	TRBV19	-	TGTGCCAGTAGTATAGAGGCAGGGAACTACGAGCAGTACTTC	CASSIEAGNYEQYF
TRBD1	TRBJ2-2	TRBV5-1	-	TGCGCCAGCAGCTTAACCGGGACAGAGGGTGCCGGGGAGCTGTTTTTT	CASSLTGTEGAGELFF
-	TRBJ2-1	TRBV9	-	TGTGCCAGCAGCGTAGTCCCGGGGGCCTACAATGAGCAGTTCTTC	CASSVVPGAYNEQFF
-	TRBJ2-5	TRBV18	-	TGTGCCAGCTCACTCGAAGAGACCCAGTACTTC	CASSLEETQYF
-	TRBJ2-4	TRBV12-5	-	TGTGCTAGTGGTCCCCCGGGTGGGGGCCGGGCCAAAAACATTCAGTACTTC	CASGPPGGGRAKNIQYF
-	TRBJ1-2	TRBV20-1	-	TGCAGTGCTAGTTTAGGGGTGTCCTATGGCTACACCTTC	CSASLGVSYGYTF
TRBD1	TRBJ1-2	TRBV3-1/TRBV3-2	-	TGTGCCAGCAGCCGCGACAGGGGGCGCAGCGACGGCTACACCTTC	CASSRDRGRSDGYTF
-	TRBJ2-5	TRBV7-2	-	TGTGCCAGCAGCTTAGTTTGGCTCGCGGGTCAAGAGACCCAGTACTTC	CASSLVWLAGQETQYF
-	TRBJ2-7	TRBV5-6	-	TGTGCCAGCAGCAGGACAGTTTACGAGCAGTACTTC	CASSRTVYEQYF
TRBD1	TRBJ1-2	TRBV2	-	TGTGCCAGCAGTCGGGACAGCGCTTTCTATGGCTACACCTTC	CASSRDSAFYGYTF
-	TRBJ2-7	TRBV18	-	TGTGCCAGCTCACGTTCAGGTACCCCCTACGAGCAGTACTTC	CASSRSGTPYEQYF
TRBD1	TRBJ1-5	TRBV4-3	-	TGCGCCAGCAGCCACTCCAGACAGGGGAGTAGGGCGGGCAATCAGCCCCAGCATTTT	CASSHSRQGSRAGNQPQHF
-	TRBJ2-5	TRBV7-2	-	TGTGCCAGCAGCTTAGGGGCACACCAAGAGACCCAGTACTTC	CASSLGAHQETQYF
-	TRBJ2-5	TRBV19	-	TGTGCCAGTAGTATTGTGGGGGACTACCAAGAGACCCAGTACTTC	CASSIVGDYQETQYF
-	TRBJ1-2	TRBV30	-	TGTGCCTGGAGTGCGGGGTGGAAGGGTGTTGACACCTTC	CAWSAGWKGVDTF
TRBD2	TRBJ2-1	TRBV7-2	-	TGTGCCAGCAGCTTAAGCGGGGCGCTAACCCACAATGAGCAGTTCTTC	CASSLSGALTHNEQFF
-	TRBJ2-7	TRBV19	-	TGTGCCAGTAGTAATGGACACCTCTACGAGCAGTACTTC	CASSNGHLYEQYF
TRBD2	TRBJ2-2	TRBV25-1	-	TGTGCCAGCAGAGGCGGGAGTAGCACCGGGGAGCTGTTTTTT	CASRGGSSTGELFF
TRBD2	TRBJ2-5	TRBV11-2	-	TGTGCCAGCAGCTTAGATACTCATAGCGGGGGCCGGGGAGAGACCCAGTACTTC	CASSLDTHSGGRGETQYF
-	TRBJ1-5	TRBV5-1	-	TGCGCCAGCAGCTTGGAAGGACTGAATAGCAATCAGCCCCAGCATTTT	CASSLEGLNSNQPQHF
-	TRBJ1-2	TRBV5-5	-	TGTGCCAGCAGAGTTGCGGACACTAACTATGGCTACACCTTC	CASRVADTNYGYTF
TRBD1	TRBJ1-6	TRBV25-1	few	TGTGCCAGCGGACGGGACAGGGAGAATTCACCCCTCCACTTT	CASGRDRENSPLHF
TRBD1	TRBJ2-5	TRBV5-1	-	TGCGCCAGCAGCTTCTTACAGGGGCCCCAAGAGACCCAGTACTTC	CASSFLQGPQETQYF
TRBD2	TRBJ2-5	TRBV10-3	-	TGTGCCATCTCCGGAGATCCCGAAGATCAAGCGGGGAACCAAGAGACCCAGTACTTC	CAISGDPEDQAGNQETQYF
-	TRBJ1-2	TRBV9	-	TGTGCCAGCAGCGTAGAAGGGAGCAGGGGCTACACCTTC	CASSVEGSRGYTF
-	TRBJ1-4	TRBV30	few	TGTGCCTGGAGTGAACAACCCGATGAAAAACTGTTTTTT	CAWSEQPDEKLFF
TRBD1	TRBJ1-5	TRBV6-2/TRBV6-3	-	TGTGCCAGCAGTAACACACAGGGGAGCAATCAGCCCCAGCATTTT	CASSNTQGSNQPQHF
-	TRBJ2-5	TRBV2	-	TGTGCCAGCAGTGTAAACAGTAAAGAGACCCAGTACTTC	CASSVNSKETQYF
TRBD1	TRBJ1-1	TRBV29-1	-	TGCAGCGGGGTGGGACAGGGGATCACTGAAGCTTTCTTT	CSGVGQGITEAFF
-	TRBJ2-2	TRBV6-5	once	TGTGCCAGCAGCCGGGACATTACACCCGGGGAGCTGTTTTTT	CASSRDITPGELFF
TRBD1	TRBJ2-7	TRBV7-2	-	TGTGCCAGCAGCCCAGGGGGTAGCGAGCAGTACTTC	CASSPGGSEQYF
TRBD1	TRBJ2-7	TRBV6-2/TRBV6-3	-	TGTGCCAGCAGCCAGGGGGCTGGGGAGCAGTACTTC	CASSQGAGEQYF
TRBD2	TRBJ2-7	TRBV24-1	-	TGTGCCACCAGTGATTTGCAAGCGGGAGGTAAGGACGAGCAGTACTTC	CATSDLQAGGKDEQYF
-	TRBJ2-3	TRBV5-5	-	TGTGCCAGCAGCCCGACTCCCTCTAGCACAGATACGCAGTATTTT	CASSPTPSSTDTQYF
-	TRBJ2-3	TRBV20-1	few	TGCAGTGCTAGTGGTAGGGAGGATACGCAGTATTTT	CSASGREDTQYF
-	TRBJ2-5	TRBV5-6	-	TGTGCCAGCAGCTTCTATCAAGAGACCCAGTACTTC	CASSFYQETQYF
TRBD2	TRBJ2-3	TRBV29-1	-	TGCAGCGTGAGAGTGGGGACTAGAAGCCCAGATACGCAGTATTTT	CSVRVGTRSPDTQYF
-	TRBJ1-4	TRBV5-1	-	TGCGCCAGCAGCGTAGGCCGGACAGACCATGAAAAACTGTTTTTT	CASSVGRTDHEKLFF
TRBD1	TRBJ1-1	TRBV10-3	-	TGTGCCATCAGTGAGTCTGGACAGGGCAGTGGAGCTTTCTTT	CAISESGQGSGAFF
TRBD1	TRBJ1-4	TRBV10-3	-	TGTGCCACCCGGGACAGCACTAATGAAAAACTGTTTTTT	CATRDSTNEKLFF
-	TRBJ1-5	TRBV30	-	TGTGCCTGGAGTTTGTCAGGGCCCGGGCCCCAGCATTTT	CAWSLSGPGPQHF
-	TRBJ1-1	TRBV19	-	TGTGCCAGTAGGCAAGACATGAACACTGAAGCTTTCTTT	CASRQDMNTEAFF
-	TRBJ1-2	TRBV27	-	TGTGCCAGCAGTTTTAGTTCGAGGCTTCAGAATGGCTACACCTTC	CASSFSSRLQNGYTF
-	TRBJ1-2	TRBV29-1	-	TGCAGCGTTTCGACTGGGTCTAACTATGGCTACACCTTC	CSVSTGSNYGYTF
TRBD2	TRBJ2-1	TRBV27	-	TGTGCCAGCAGGGCTCTAGCGGAGCTCTACAATGAGCAGTTCTTC	CASRALAELYNEQFF
TRBD2	TRBJ2-5	TRBV7-6	-	TGTGCCAGCAGCTCGAGTCTACTAGCGGGGGGGGCGGAGACCCAGTACTTC	CASSSSLLAGGAETQYF
TRBD1	TRBJ1-2	TRBV10-2	-	TGCGCCAGCAGTGAGAAGGGGGCACCCCCCACCTTC	CASSEKGAPPTF
TRBD2	TRBJ2-1	TRBV3-1/TRBV3-2	once	TGTGCCAGCAGCGACAACCGCGGGGGGCCAACCAATGAGCAGTTCTTC	CASSDNRGGPTNEQFF
-	TRBJ1-2	TRBV6-1	once	TGTGCCAGCAGTGAGCAGGGCAGTGGCTACACCTTC	CASSEQGSGYTF
TRBD2	TRBJ2-5	TRBV10-3	once	TGTGCCATCCGCGGGGGGGCAAGGGACCAAGAGACCCAGTACTTC	CAIRGGARDQETQYF